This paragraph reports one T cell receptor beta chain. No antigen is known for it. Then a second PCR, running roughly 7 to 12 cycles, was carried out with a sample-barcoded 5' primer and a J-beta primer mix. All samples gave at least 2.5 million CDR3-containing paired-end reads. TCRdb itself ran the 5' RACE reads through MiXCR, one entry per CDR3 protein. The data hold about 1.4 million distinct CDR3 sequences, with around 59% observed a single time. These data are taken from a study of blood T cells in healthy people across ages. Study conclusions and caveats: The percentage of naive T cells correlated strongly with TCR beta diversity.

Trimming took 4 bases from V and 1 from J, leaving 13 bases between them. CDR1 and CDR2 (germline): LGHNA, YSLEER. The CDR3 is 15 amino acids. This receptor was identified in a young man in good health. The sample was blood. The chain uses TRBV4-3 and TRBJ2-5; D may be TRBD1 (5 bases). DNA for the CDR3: TGCGCCAGCAGCCGAGCCCTGGACACCCAAGAGACCCAGTACTTC. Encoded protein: CASSRALDTQETQYF.